The 24 T cell receptor beta chains in this list originate from one sample, sequenced in a study of post-analysis software for immune sequencing data. Incorporated into the TCR beta cDNA libraries were unique molecular identifiers, which served to reduce PCR and sequencing biases. Each CDR3 protein gets one entry after TCRdb re-called the PCR reads with MiXCR. The sample includes approximately 690,000 distinct CDR3 sequences, roughly three fifths of them seen just once. Their cognate antigens are unknown. Notes on the study in general: Patients carried roughly 5 TRBV segments more frequently than controls did, and TRBV5-6, TRBV5-1 and TRBV20-1 were among them.

Sequencing was performed on blood. The receptors here all came from a girl aged 2 to 9 with multiple sclerosis.

CDR3 coding DNA: TGTGCCAGCAGCCTAATGGGCCCGATCAGGCAGTTCTTC. Its translation is CASSLMGPIRQFF. V usage is TRBV7-9 and J usage is TRBJ2-1; no reliable D call. V was cut by 5 bases and J by 12 bases, with 17 bases left in between. CDR3 size: 13 residues. The germline V gene encodes CDR1 SEHNR and CDR2 FQNEAQ (reference sequence).

This clonotype was recorded a few times. The chain combines TRBV29-1 with TRBJ2-3, with a weak D call TRBD1 (6 bases). Trimming cost V 3 bases and J 6 bases, with 13 bases left between them. In germline, CDR1 is SQVTM, CDR2 ANQGSEA. There are 13 residues in the CDR3. The CDR3 sequence: CSVDTGRRDTQYF. The CDR3 bases are TGCAGCGTTGATACAGGGCGGAGGGATACGCAGTATTTT.

This chain uses TRBV7-9 with TRBJ2-1, with 10 bases lining up with TRBD1. In germline, CDR1 is SEHNR, CDR2 FQNEAQ (reference sequence). The CDR3 sequence is 17 residues long. Unmatched junction bases numbered 9, after V lost 4 bases and J lost 3 bases. The CDR3 protein is CASSSLLGTGDYNEQFF. The DNA of the CDR3 is TGTGCCAGCAGCTCTCTATTAGGGACAGGGGACTACAATGAGCAGTTCTTC.

J is TRBJ2-5 and V is TRBV29-1; TRBD1 or TRBD2 may be the D gene (6 bases each). The CDR3 totals 15 residues. V was clipped by 7 bases and J by 4 bases, with 22 bases between them. Germline CDR1 is SQVTM and CDR2 is ANQGSEA. Here the CDR3 DNA reads TGCAGCGCGGGCGCAGGGGACTCGATGGGAGAGACCCAGTACTTC. Translation gives CSAGAGDSMGETQYF.

This clonotype occurred a few times. The chain carries TRBV12-3 or TRBV12-4 and TRBJ2-2; D is perhaps TRBD2 (5 bases). This CDR3 is built from 16 residues. V lost 4 bases to trimming and J lost 8 bases, with 20 bases between them. The CDR3 region is CASSSRGRDWIGELFF. DNA of the CDR3: TGTGCCAGCAGTTCCAGAGGACGGGATTGGATAGGGGAGCTGTTTTTT.

This rearrangement joins TRBV20-1 to TRBJ1-2, with TRBD1 identical over 9 bases. Germline V lookup: CDR1 DFQATT, CDR2 SNEGSKA (reference sequence). V was pared by 6 bases and J by 6 bases, with 8 bases of the junction left unmatched. CDR3 length: 13 amino acids. Here the CDR3 DNA reads TGCAGTGCAGACGACGGGACAGGGCATGGCTACACCTTC. Translated: CSADDGTGHGYTF.

This clonotype has only a few counts. V and J are TRBV29-1 and TRBJ1-1; perhaps TRBD1 as D (5 bases). The ends were cut back, 6 bases at V and 0 bases at J, with 14 bases in the middle. This CDR3 has 14 residues. Per germline, CDR1 SQVTM and CDR2 ANQGSEA. The CDR3 nucleotides read TGCAGCGTGTCGGGACCGCGAATGAACACTGAAGCTTTCTTT. Protein sequence: CSVSGPRMNTEAFF.

The rearrangement joins TRBV7-2 to TRBJ2-3; no firm D call. Deletions cut 5 bases from V and 4 bases from J, with 22 bases between. This CDR3 has 17 amino acids. Germline values: CDR1 SGHTA, CDR2 FQGNSA. CDR3 loop: CASSPQKTLTWADTQYF. CDR3 bases: TGTGCCAGCAGCCCCCAGAAGACATTAACCTGGGCAGATACGCAGTATTTT.

V usage is TRBV20-1 and J usage is TRBJ2-3; D is perhaps TRBD2 (6 bases). From germline, CDR1 is DFQATT and CDR2 SNEGSKA (reference sequence). The V end lost 1 base, the J end lost 2 bases, and 10 bases lay between the germline ends. The CDR3 is made up of 14 amino acids. CDR3 region: CSARVPGATDTQYF. CDR3 DNA: TGCAGTGCTAGAGTCCCGGGAGCCACAGATACGCAGTATTTT.

The genes are TRBV6-5 and TRBJ2-4; D might be TRBD1 (6 bases). Trimming stripped 4 bases from V and 6 bases from J, with 16 bases between. CDR1 and CDR2 from the germline V gene are MNHEY and SVGAGI. The CDR3 contains 15 residues. The CDR3 DNA reads as TGTGCCAGCAGTTCTCAGGGGCTCGGAGGAAACATTCAGTACTTC. Translated: CASSSQGLGGNIQYF.

J is TRBJ2-5 and V is TRBV6-2 or TRBV6-3; 9 nucleotides align to TRBD1. The J call is uncertain, as TRBJ2-7 better fits the DNA end. CDR1 MNHEY and CDR2 SVGEGT come from the germline V gene. The CDR3 has 12 residues. CDR3 loop: CASGTGTYEQYF. The CDR3 DNA sequence: TGTGCCAGCGGGACAGGGACCTACGAGCAGTACTTC.

This clonotype showed up just a few times. This rearrangement joins TRBV11-2 to TRBJ1-2, with D possibly being TRBD1 (5 bases). This CDR3 contains 15 residues. In germline, CDR1 is SGHAT, CDR2 FQNNGV. Trimming pared 1 base from V and 2 bases from J, leaving 11 bases between. CDR3 nucleotide sequence: TGTGCCAGCAGCTTAGTGGGGCAGACGAACTATGGCTACACCTTC. Encoded protein: CASSLVGQTNYGYTF.

The V call is TRBV20-1, the J call TRBJ2-1; D may be TRBD2 (5 bases). This CDR3 comprises 11 residues. V lost 7 bases, J lost 7 bases, and 11 bases lay in between. Germline V gene sequence: CDR1 DFQATT, CDR2 SNEGSKA (reference sequence). CDR3 amino acids: CSGSGINEQFF. The CDR3 DNA is TGCAGTGGGTCCGGGATTAATGAGCAGTTCTTC.

The rearrangement links TRBV7-8 to TRBJ2-4, with 7 bases lining up with TRBD1. The CDR3 consists of 14 residues. After removal of 5 bases from V and 4 bases from J, the junction contained 5 bases not matched to a gene. Germline V gives CDR1 SGHVS, CDR2 FQNEAQ. This chain's CDR3 is CASSPRDSKNIQYF. The DNA of the CDR3 is TGTGCCAGCAGCCCCCGGGACAGTAAAAACATTCAGTACTTC.

This clonotype has more than one count but fewer than ten. V gene TRBV9 combines with J gene TRBJ2-4; TRBD2 is a possible D gene (5 bases). Trimming shortened V by 0 bases and J by 3 bases, and 16 bases separated the two germline ends. Germline CDR1 reads SGDLS; CDR2 reads YYNGEE. CDR3 length: 17 amino acids. This CDR3 reads CASSVAPRVGDKNIQYF. CDR3 nucleotides: TGTGCCAGCAGCGTAGCCCCGCGGGTTGGGGACAAAAACATTCAGTACTTC.

The rearrangement links TRBV20-1 to TRBJ1-2; D gene uncertain. Germline assignment: CDR1 DFQATT and CDR2 SNEGSKA (reference sequence). CDR3 length: 11 amino acids. The V end lost 3 bases, the J end lost 8 bases, and 10 bases lay between the germline ends. The CDR3 nucleotides are TGCAGTGCTAGTGTCCGCGAGGGCTACACCTTC. Protein sequence: CSASVREGYTF.

This clonotype was observed a handful of times. The V and J genes are TRBV5-1 and TRBJ2-5; 7 nucleotides line up with TRBD1. In germline, CDR1 is SGHRS, CDR2 YFSETQ. J was trimmed by 1 base and V by 5 bases; bases with no gene match: 8. This CDR3 spans 15 amino acids. For the CDR3, the DNA is TGCGCCAGCAGGTACCGCCGGGACAGCCAAGAGACCCAGTACTTC. As protein: CASRYRRDSQETQYF.

The chain has TRBV7-9 and TRBJ2-3; the match to TRBD2 covers 13 bases. V lost 5 bases, J lost 5 bases, and 16 bases stayed unmatched. There are 19 residues in the CDR3. Germline V gives CDR1 SEHNR, CDR2 FQNEAQ (reference sequence). The CDR3 DNA is TGTGCCAGCAGCCAACACCCTGCGCGCCGACTAGCGGGGGGAGATACGCAGTATTTT. This gives the protein CASSQHPARRLAGGDTQYF.

CDR3 in amino acids: CASSLDGTTRANIQYF. CDR3 sequence (DNA): TGCGCCAGCAGCTTGGACGGGACAACTCGTGCAAACATTCAGTACTTC. The chain has TRBV5-1 and TRBJ2-4; a possible D gene is TRBD1 (6 bases). With 0 bases removed from V and 6 bases from J, the gap between germline ends came to 16 bases. CDR1 SGHRS and CDR2 YFSETQ come from the germline V gene. This CDR3 has 16 amino acids. Full variable domain (rest looked up from reference TRBV5-1 and TRBJ2-4): KAGVTQTPRYLIKTRGQQVTLSCSPISGHRSVSWYQQTPGQGLQFLFEYFSETQRNKGNFPGRFSGRQFSNSRSEMNVSTLELGDSALYLCASSLDGTTRANIQYFGAGTRLSVL.

The V gene is TRBV7-6, the J gene TRBJ1-3; possible D gene TRBD1, 5 bases. This CDR3 comprises 13 residues. V was trimmed by 4 bases and J by 6 bases, leaving 10 bases between them. Germline V gene lookup returns CDR1 SGHVS and CDR2 FNYEAQ. CDR3 nucleotides: TGTGCCAGCAGCTCGGACACGTCAAACACCATATATTTT. Residues: CASSSDTSNTIYF.

The J gene is TRBJ1-1, the V gene TRBV15; 7 nucleotides line up with TRBD1. In germline, CDR1 is LNHNV, CDR2 YYDKDF (reference sequence). The CDR3 extends over 14 amino acids. V lost 2 bases and J lost 4; bases outside the gene matches: 4. CDR3 protein: CATSRSGQATEAFF. The DNA for the CDR3 is TGTGCCACCAGCAGATCCGGACAGGCCACTGAAGCTTTCTTT.

V usage is TRBV7-8 and J usage is TRBJ2-5, with 11 bases that match TRBD1. V was clipped by 4 bases and J by 5 bases; unmatched bases: 6. Looked up from germline, CDR1 is SGHVS and CDR2 is FQNEAQ. The CDR3 extends over 15 amino acids. The CDR3 nucleotides are TGTGCCAGCAGCTGGGGACAGGGGGATCGGGAGACCCAGTACTTC. As protein: CASSWGQGDRETQYF.

This chain connects TRBV6-2 or TRBV6-3 to TRBJ2-5, with 11 nucleotides matching TRBD2. From germline, CDR1 is MNHEY and CDR2 SVGEGT. CDR3 length: 19 residues. In nucleotides, the CDR3 is TGTGTCACCCTAAAAACCGGGACTAGCGGATTGATCGGCCAAGAGACCCAGTACTTC. Translating it yields CVTLKTGTSGLIGQETQYF.

This chain uses TRBV5-1 with TRBJ2-1; 10 nucleotides align to TRBD2. There are 15 residues in the CDR3. With 4 bases clipped from V and 8 bases from J, the junction kept 9 bases outside the gene matches. The V gene's germline CDR1 is SGHRS and CDR2 YFSETQ. CDR3 region: CASSPSQREGYEQFF. The DNA for the CDR3 is TGCGCCAGCAGCCCTTCTCAGCGGGAGGGTTATGAGCAGTTCTTC.